These T cell receptor beta chains were read from a single sample in a study of shared clonotypes between healthy human individuals. Method: immunoSEQ multiplex PCR; TCRdb's copy keeps in-frame clones and lacks some. The profile covers some 1 million clones, with roughly 80% appearing a single time and about 1.5% taken by the ten largest. Material for sequencing was memory CD4+ T cells sorted from blood. The receptors here all came from a man aged 18 to 30 in good health. Both conserved end residues are trimmed from each CDR3. The size of a clone is reported for some rows only, either as once, few or many, or as a class for expanded clones.

TRBV27	TRBJ2-1	.	ASSHRDTPYNEQF
TRBV18	TRBJ2-3	.	ASGGNWGTDTQY
TRBV2	TRBJ1-6	.	ASKQSNNSPLH
TRBV13	TRBJ2-1	.	ASSRGTSGSALSNEQF
TRBV28	TRBJ1-6	few	ASRGSGSPLH
TRBV5-1	TRBJ2-5	.	ASSLAEETQY
TRBV11-1	TRBJ2-2	few	ASSFSGPGELF
TRBV20-1	TRBJ2-1	once	SALRGEQF
TRBV6-1	TRBJ1-5	.	ASSERTGFDQPQH
TRBV6-1	TRBJ2-7	.	ASSETYEQY
TRBV18	TRBJ2-1	.	ASSPSSGVGSYNEQF
TRBV2	TRBJ1-1	.	ASTWGQTQGKAF
TRBV28	TRBJ1-2	.	ASSRLRVTEYGYT
TRBV6-5	TRBJ1-5	.	ASSYTGNPNQPQH
TRBV5-1	TRBJ2-7	.	ASSLYGEGSYEQY
TRBV7-9	TRBJ2-5	.	ASSAGGDLRAQY